These 21 T cell receptor beta chains came from one sample sequenced in a study of response to subunit inactivated influenza vaccine. TCRdb re-called the RT-PCR reads with MiXCR, one entry per CDR3 protein. The repertoire holds hundreds of thousands of distinct CDR3 sequences, with roughly 15% as singletons. Sample: PBMCs from blood, taken 14 to 15 days before vaccination. The receptors were gathered from a man aged 45 to 65 who received an inactivated influenza vaccine.

This clonotype has just a few counts. The chain recombines TRBV27 with TRBJ2-2, with D possibly matching TRBD2 (5 bases). The CDR3 is 16 amino acids. The ends were cut back, 5 bases at V and 6 bases at J, with 19 bases in the middle. Germline lookup yields CDR1 MNHEY and CDR2 SMNVEV (reference sequence). The CDR3 nucleotides are TGTGCCAGCAGTCCCTTGATGGGAGACGGGGCCGGGGAGCTGTTTTTT. Translating gives CASSPLMGDGAGELFF.

As for this clonotype: This sequence may be a read error, since a much larger clone differs from it by one base. The chain couples TRBV10-3 to TRBJ2-5; D is ambiguous. The germline V gene has CDR1 ENHRY and CDR2 SYGVKD. CDR3 length: 14 amino acids. V was shortened by 8 bases and J by 5 bases, with 18 bases between the two germline ends. This CDR3 reads CAICGLGHRETQYF. CDR3 sequence (DNA): TGTGCCATCTGTGGGCTGGGCCATCGGGAGACCCAGTACTTC.

This clonotype was detected ten times or more. V is TRBV4-3 and J is TRBJ1-2, with D unclear. Germline V gene lookup returns CDR1 LGHNA and CDR2 YSLEER. There are 15 residues in the CDR3. Between the trimmed V and J ends, which lost 0 bases and 7 bases, there was a span of 15 bases. The CDR3 is CASSQDRGRGVGYTF. The DNA of the CDR3 is TGCGCCAGCAGCCAAGATCGAGGTCGGGGTGTTGGCTACACCTTC.

As to this clonotype: The junction departs from germline at one end; a sequencing error may be responsible. V and J are TRBV5-4 and TRBJ2-4, with D possibly matching TRBD2 (6 bases). The length of the CDR3 is 24 residues. The V gene's germline CDR1 is SGHNT and CDR2 YYREEE (reference sequence). CDR3 in amino acids: CASSLLEGAHNRRSNTIAENIQYF. The CDR3 DNA follows: TGTGCCAGCAGCTTGTTGGAGGGAGCACACAATCGACGCTCCAACACAATAGCCGAAAACATTCAGTACTTC.

The chain links TRBV10-3 to TRBJ2-1, with TRBD2 identical over 7 bases. CDR3 length equals 13 residues. CDR1 ENHRY and CDR2 SYGVKD come from the germline V gene. V gave up 11 bases and J gave up 0 bases; unmatched junction bases: 4. CDR3 amino acids: CAARGGSYNEQFF. DNA for the CDR3: TGTGCCGCCCGCGGGGGCTCCTACAATGAGCAGTTCTTC.

This clonotype was recorded a few times. The chain couples TRBV9 to TRBJ1-1; D not resolved. CDR3 length: 14 residues. Trimming stripped 0 bases from V and 1 base from J, with 7 bases between. Germline V gene lookup returns CDR1 SGDLS and CDR2 YYNGEE. CDR3 region: CASSVVGQNTEAFF. The CDR3 DNA reads TGTGCCAGCAGCGTAGTAGGCCAGAACACTGAAGCTTTCTTT.

The chain uses TRBV7-2 and TRBJ2-2; TRBD2 might be the D (6 bases). The CDR3 consists of 14 residues. Between the trimmed V and J ends, which lost 7 bases and 5 bases, there was a span of 14 bases. Germline values: CDR1 SGHTA, CDR2 FQGNSA. The DNA for the CDR3 is TGTGCCAGCACCCCATCCCGGGGGACCGGGGAGCTGTTTTTT. It translates to CASTPSRGTGELFF.

This clonotype was seen more than once but under ten times. The CDR3: CATSIGDRGGDTQYF. As DNA, the CDR3 is TGTGCCACCAGCATTGGGGACAGGGGAGGAGATACGCAGTATTTT. The genes are TRBV15 and TRBJ2-3; TRBD1 agrees at 10 bases. CDR3 length: 15 residues. V dropped 4 bases and J dropped 5; count of bases not matched to a gene: 6. Germline V gene lookup returns CDR1 LNHNV and CDR2 YYDKDF (reference sequence).

The chain carries TRBV10-3 and TRBJ2-5; 11 bases are shared with TRBD2. V lost 10 bases, J lost 1 base, and 11 bases stayed unmatched. The CDR3 extends over 16 amino acids. Germline V gene data show CDR1 as ENHRY and CDR2 as SYGVKD. The CDR3 loop is CATSRSGTSGQETQYF. CDR3 coding DNA: TGTGCCACCTCGAGGTCCGGGACTAGCGGCCAAGAGACCCAGTACTTC.

This clonotype showed up many times. The chain employs TRBV9 and TRBJ1-5; 9 nucleotides match TRBD1. CDR1 is SGDLS and CDR2 is YYNGEE in the germline V gene. There are 15 residues in the CDR3. V lost 0 bases, J lost 6 bases, and 4 bases stayed unmatched. For the CDR3, the DNA is TGTGCCAGCAGCGTAGATTCGGGACAGGGTCAGCCCCAGCATTTT. Its protein is CASSVDSGQGQPQHF.

This clonotype was counted at least ten times. The CDR3 reads CASSLTRLGSDTQYF. In DNA, the CDR3 is TGTGCCAGCAGCTTAACCAGACTAGGGTCAGATACGCAGTATTTT. The chain uses TRBV7-9 and TRBJ2-3; tentatively, D is TRBD2 (6 bases). Germline lookup yields CDR1 SEHNR and CDR2 FQNEAQ (reference sequence). V gave up 2 bases and J gave up 4 bases, with 13 bases separating them. The CDR3 runs 15 residues.

This clonotype was seen a handful of times. This sequence joins TRBV11-2 and TRBJ2-2; 14 bases match TRBD2. This CDR3 contains 18 residues. Germline V gene data show CDR1 as SGHAT and CDR2 as FQNNGV. V was clipped by 1 base and J by 6 bases; unmatched bases: 7. CDR3: CASSLVGTSGRLSGELFF. The CDR3 DNA follows: TGTGCCAGCAGCTTAGTCGGGACTAGCGGGAGATTATCCGGGGAGCTGTTTTTT.

The chain employs TRBV6-5 and TRBJ2-5; 12 bases are a match to TRBD2. Per germline, CDR1 MNHEY and CDR2 SVGAGI. There are 16 residues in the CDR3. V gave up 4 bases and J gave up 4 bases; unmatched junction bases: 7. The CDR3 spells CASSFRLAGEGETQYF. CDR3 nucleotide sequence: TGTGCCAGCAGTTTCCGACTAGCGGGAGAAGGAGAGACCCAGTACTTC.

This clonotype has a handful of counts. The rearrangement uses TRBV5-4 and TRBJ2-1; possibly TRBD2 for D (6 bases). V was trimmed by 4 bases and J by 7 bases, leaving 27 bases between them. Germline assignment: CDR1 SGHNT and CDR2 YYREEE (reference sequence). The CDR3 runs 18 residues. The CDR3 spells CASSPGRGQRHRGNEQFF. The CDR3 DNA is TGTGCCAGCAGCCCCGGCCGAGGCCAAAGGCATCGGGGGAATGAGCAGTTCTTC.

This chain uses TRBV20-1 with TRBJ2-5, with 10 bases that match TRBD1. The ends lost 0 bases at V and 4 bases at J; junction bases unmatched: 8. This CDR3 contains 16 residues. Germline V gene data show CDR1 as DFQATT and CDR2 as SNEGSKA (reference sequence). The CDR3 DNA reads as TGCAGTGCTAGAGATGCTAGACAGGGGGCGAGAGAGACCCAGTACTTC. The encoded protein is CSARDARQGARETQYF.

This chain links TRBV12-3 or TRBV12-4 with TRBJ2-6, with unresolved D. The CDR3 runs to 17 residues. The V gene lost 6 bases and the J gene lost 3 bases, with 18 bases spanning the gap. The chain's CDR3 is CASSLTLDVGGANVLTF. The CDR3 DNA reads TGTGCCAGCAGCTTGACCCTGGACGTAGGTGGGGCCAACGTCCTGACTTTC.

This clonotype was counted only a few times. The chain employs TRBV4-2 and TRBJ2-7; D not resolved. The CDR3 loop spans 14 amino acids. CDR1 is LGHNA and CDR2 is YNFKEQ in the germline V gene. The V and J ends lost 5 bases and 0 bases respectively, with 11 bases between them. CDR3 protein: CASSYLENSYEQYF. The CDR3 coding sequence is TGTGCCAGCAGCTATCTGGAAAACTCCTACGAGCAGTACTTC.

This clonotype has a handful of counts. This chain links TRBV5-5 with TRBJ2-1; D possibly matches TRBD1 or TRBD2 (5 bases each). Deletions cut 7 bases from V and 2 bases from J, with 13 bases between. This CDR3 is 14 amino acids long. CDR1 is SGHKS, CDR2 YYEKEE, per germline (reference sequence). This CDR3 is CASSGTNTYNEQFF. The CDR3 nucleotides read TGTGCCAGCTCCGGGACGAATACCTACAATGAGCAGTTCTTC.

There are many counts of this clonotype. V gene TRBV12-3 or TRBV12-4 combines with J gene TRBJ1-1; D unresolved. The length of the CDR3 is 13 residues. The V end was cut by 3 bases, the J end by 5 bases, with 10 bases between. The CDR3 region is CASSFEGDTEAFF. The CDR3 nucleotides read TGTGCCAGCAGTTTTGAGGGAGATACTGAAGCTTTCTTT.

The chain joins TRBV12-3 or TRBV12-4 to TRBJ1-1, with D possibly TRBD1 on 6 matching bases. The CDR3 extends over 14 amino acids. Trimming shortened V by 8 bases and J by 2 bases, and 15 bases separated the two germline ends. The CDR3 loop is CASQGGGPNTEAFF. CDR3 nucleotide sequence: TGTGCCAGCCAAGGGGGGGGGCCCAACACTGAAGCTTTCTTT.

This sequence joins TRBV20-1 and TRBJ1-5; 7 nucleotides agree with TRBD1. J lost 5 bases, V lost 3 bases, and 4 bases had no gene match. The CDR3 runs 13 residues. Germline lookup yields CDR1 DFQATT and CDR2 SNEGSKA (reference sequence). CDR3: CSARVTGDQPQHF. Here the CDR3 DNA reads TGCAGTGCTAGGGTCACAGGGGATCAGCCCCAGCATTTT.